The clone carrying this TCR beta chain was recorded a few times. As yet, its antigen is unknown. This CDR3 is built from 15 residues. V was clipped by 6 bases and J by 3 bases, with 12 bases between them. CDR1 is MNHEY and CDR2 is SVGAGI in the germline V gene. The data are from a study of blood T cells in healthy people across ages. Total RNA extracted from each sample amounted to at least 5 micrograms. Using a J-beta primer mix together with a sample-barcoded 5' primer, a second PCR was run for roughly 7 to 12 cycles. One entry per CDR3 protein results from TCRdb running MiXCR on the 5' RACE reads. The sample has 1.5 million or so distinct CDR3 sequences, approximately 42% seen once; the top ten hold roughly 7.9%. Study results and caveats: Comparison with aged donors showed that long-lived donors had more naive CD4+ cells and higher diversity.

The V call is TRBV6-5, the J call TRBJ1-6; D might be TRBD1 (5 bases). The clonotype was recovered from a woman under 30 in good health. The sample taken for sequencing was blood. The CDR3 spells CASRAGTDYNSPLHF. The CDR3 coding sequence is TGTGCCAGCAGAGCCGGGACTGACTATAATTCACCCCTCCACTTT.